The following is a TCR beta chain sequence with its context. Its specificity is not known. Treatment reported: around 19 received Ad26.COV2.S at low or high dose, single or two shots; about 5 received placebo; per-sample allocation not given. Sampling occurred on day 63 after the first vaccine or placebo injection. The CDR3 is 15 amino acids. Germline V gene lookup returns CDR1 LNHDA and CDR2 SQIVND (reference sequence). Trimming pared 1 base from V and 8 bases from J, leaving 12 bases between. Libraries were prepared by immunoSEQ multiplex PCR; TCRdb keeps only in-frame clonotypes and omits some of them. The table has about 480,000 clones, 87% seen once. The data derive from a study of Ad26.COV2.S vaccination and SARS-CoV-2 variants. Findings of the study overall: Quantification of TCR breadth and depth may have yielded underestimates of total T cell responses.

The sequence derives from a person aged 18-65 years who received the Ad26.COV2.S COVID-19 vaccine or a placebo. The sequencing used peripheral blood, collected in a trial of Ad26.COV2.S vaccine versus placebo. J is TRBJ1-6 and V is TRBV19; D perhaps matches TRBD1 (6 bases). CDR3 DNA sequence: TGTGCCAGTAGTATAGGTGCGGGGGCGCATTCACCCCTCCACTTT. Protein: CASSIGAGAHSPLHF.